A single sample is the source of the 30 T cell receptor beta chains below, sequenced in a study of cytomegalovirus exposure and HLA in healthy donors. It was with 60 Vbeta and 13 Jbeta primers that the PCR ran. TCRdb's table, derived via immunoSEQ multiplex PCR, lists solely in-frame clones and lacks some. The table shows more than 85,000 clones, with roughly 70% occurring only once. The source material was PBMCs. The receptor set was obtained from a man in his forties or fifties in good health and CMV-seronegative.

The chain employs TRBV19 and TRBJ1-1; D might be TRBD1 (5 bases). The CDR3 spans 13 residues. The V end was cut by 5 bases, the J end by 7 bases, with 14 bases between. Looked up from germline, CDR1 is LNHDA and CDR2 is SQIVND (reference sequence). The CDR3 coding sequence is TGTGCCAGTAGTCCTCACGGGACTTATGAAGCTTTCTTT. Encoded protein: CASSPHGTYEAFF. Filled out from reference TRBV19 and TRBJ1-1, the complete variable domain reads DGGITQSPKYLFRKEGQNVTLSCEQNLNHDAMYWYRQDPGQGLRLIYYSQIVNDFQKGDIAEGYSVSREKKESFPLTVTSAQKNPTAFYLCASSPHGTYEAFFGQGTRLTVV.

The chain is built from TRBV2 and TRBJ2-1, with D uncertain. This CDR3 comprises 11 residues. Per the germline V gene, CDR1 is SNHLY and CDR2 is FYNNEI. Trimming took off 5 bases at V and 10 bases at J, with 9 bases between the two ends. The CDR3 DNA follows: TGTGCCAGCAGTCCAAGAGGAGAGCAGTTCTTC. Translation gives CASSPRGEQFF.

This clone was detected once. V gene TRBV9 combines with J gene TRBJ2-3, with 8 bases identical to TRBD1. Looked up from germline, CDR1 is SGDLS and CDR2 is YYNGEE. The trim removed 3 bases at V and 6 bases at J, leaving 6 bases unmatched. CDR3 size: 14 residues. CDR3 bases: TGTGCCAGCAGCGCTCCACAGGGGGTCGATACGCAGTATTTT. It codes for CASSAPQGVDTQYF.

This chain connects TRBV7-2 to TRBJ1-2; D perhaps matches TRBD1 (5 bases). Germline assignment: CDR1 SGHTA and CDR2 FQGNSA. V was trimmed by 4 bases and J by 2 bases, leaving 17 bases between them. The length of the CDR3 is 16 residues. CDR3 amino acids: CASSYSSRGGNYGYTF. The CDR3 nucleotides read TGTGCCAGCAGCTACTCATCCCGGGGGGGGAACTATGGCTACACCTTC.

This clone was observed a handful of times. V and J are TRBV6-6 and TRBJ1-1; a weak D match, TRBD1 (6 bases). CDR1 and CDR2 from the germline V gene are MNHNY and SVGAGI (reference sequence). V was cut by 7 bases and J by 4 bases, with 13 bases left in between. There are 13 residues in the CDR3. This CDR3 reads CASTLQGGTEAFF. The CDR3 DNA follows: TGTGCCAGCACCTTACAGGGTGGCACTGAAGCTTTCTTT.

The rearrangement uses TRBV4-2 and TRBJ2-2; no clear D. There are 15 residues in the CDR3. V was pared by 1 base and J by 7 bases, with 13 bases between. Germline V gene lookup returns CDR1 LGHNA and CDR2 YNFKEQ. Here the CDR3 DNA reads TGTGCCAGCAGCCAAGGAGCTCGCCGTGACGGGGAGCTGTTTTTT. Amino acid sequence: CASSQGARRDGELFF.

This clone has just a few counts. V gene TRBV2 combines with J gene TRBJ1-5; TRBD1 is a possible D gene (5 bases). CDR3 length equals 14 residues. CDR1 and CDR2 (germline): SNHLY, FYNNEI. The germline V and J ends were trimmed by 6 bases and 2 bases, with 11 bases remaining between them. CDR3 nucleotide sequence: TGTGCCAGCAGGGTTACGGGGGGCAATCAGCCCCAGCATTTT. Residues: CASRVTGGNQPQHF.

The chain employs TRBV2 and TRBJ1-2, with D maybe TRBD1 (6 bases). Looked up from germline, CDR1 is SNHLY and CDR2 is FYNNEI. V was clipped by 11 bases and J by 0 bases, with 16 bases between them. The CDR3 is made up of 14 amino acids. The CDR3 bases are TGTGCCGGAAGGACAGAGAGGACTAACTATGGCTACACCTTC. It yields the protein CAGRTERTNYGYTF.

This chain joins TRBV6-6 and TRBJ1-2; a weak D match, TRBD1 (6 bases). The CDR3 is 13 amino acids. V gave up 2 bases and J gave up 4 bases, with 8 bases separating them. CDR1 is MNHNY and CDR2 is SVGAGI in the germline V gene (reference sequence). The CDR3 sequence is CASSYGGGYGYTF. As DNA, the CDR3 is TGTGCCAGCAGTTACGGGGGCGGCTATGGCTACACCTTC.

Here the CDR3 reads CSVGQGSNSPLHF. The CDR3 DNA is TGCAGCGTGGGACAGGGATCGAATTCACCCCTCCACTTT. The genes are TRBV29-1 and TRBJ1-6; 9 nucleotides match TRBD1. Germline V CDR1 and CDR2: SQVTM, ANQGSEA. There are 13 residues in the CDR3. V was clipped by 6 bases and J by 7 bases; unmatched bases: 4.

This clone occurred a few times. The genes are TRBV7-9 and TRBJ2-3; possibly TRBD2 for D (6 bases). Germline lookup yields CDR1 SEHNR and CDR2 FQNEAQ (reference sequence). V lost 5 bases and J lost 4, with 16 bases in between. CDR3 size: 15 residues. The CDR3 sequence is CASSRTGTLSDTQYF. CDR3 in DNA: TGTGCCAGCAGCCGAACCGGGACTTTGTCAGATACGCAGTATTTT.

This clone was seen a handful of times. V and J are TRBV7-2 and TRBJ1-4; possible D gene TRBD1, 5 bases. Germline V gene lookup returns CDR1 SGHTA and CDR2 FQGNSA. V was shortened by 1 base and J by 0 bases, with 9 bases between the two germline ends. The CDR3 consists of 16 residues. The CDR3 sequence: CASSLGGTSTNEKLFF. Here the CDR3 DNA reads TGTGCCAGCAGCTTAGGCGGGACTTCAACTAATGAAAAACTGTTTTTT.

This clone appeared once. This chain joins TRBV5-1 and TRBJ2-1, with 8 positions matching TRBD2. The length of the CDR3 is 14 residues. The V gene end was trimmed by 0 bases and the J gene end by 8 bases; junction bases not matched to a gene: 4. Germline assignment: CDR1 SGHRS and CDR2 YFSETQ. The CDR3 nucleotides are TGCGCCAGCAGCTTGGTAGTAGCGGGGTATGAGCAGTTCTTC. Translation: CASSLVVAGYEQFF.

This chain connects TRBV18 to TRBJ1-1; D uncertain. Germline values: CDR1 KGHSH, CDR2 LQKENI. The germline V and J ends were trimmed by 5 bases and 1 base, with 5 bases remaining between them. The CDR3 runs to 12 residues. The CDR3: CASSGPNTEAFF. DNA of the CDR3: TGTGCCAGCTCAGGGCCGAACACTGAAGCTTTCTTT.

V usage is TRBV27 and J usage is TRBJ2-7; 9 positions match TRBD1. This CDR3 is 14 amino acids long. Germline V lookup: CDR1 MNHEY, CDR2 SMNVEV (reference sequence). V shed 6 bases and J 6 bases; nucleotides not matched to a gene: 9. CDR3 protein: CASSPGQGTGEQYF. CDR3 DNA sequence: TGTGCCAGCAGCCCGGGACAGGGTACGGGCGAGCAGTACTTC.

The rearrangement uses TRBV6-5 and TRBJ2-7; tentative D call: TRBD2 (6 bases). The germline V and J ends were trimmed by 10 bases and 3 bases, with 19 bases remaining between them. The CDR3 extends over 14 amino acids. Germline CDR1 MNHEY, CDR2 SVGAGI. The CDR3 DNA reads as TGTGCCACCTCAAGAGTGGAGGGGATCTACGAGCAGTACTTC. Encoded protein: CATSRVEGIYEQYF.

This rearrangement joins TRBV7-2 to TRBJ1-1; D not resolved. The CDR3 runs to 13 residues. Germline values: CDR1 SGHTA, CDR2 FQGNSA. Trimming took 9 bases from V and 4 from J, leaving 15 bases between them. The CDR3 bases are TGTGCCAGTCTCGAGAGTTACGGCACTGAAGCTTTCTTT. Encoded protein: CASLESYGTEAFF.

This chain connects TRBV5-4 to TRBJ2-1; TRBD1 aligns across 9 bases. The CDR3 is 13 residues long. Germline trimming cut 3 bases from V and 9 bases from J; bases unmatched to any gene: 4. Germline V gene sequence: CDR1 SGHNT, CDR2 YYREEE (reference sequence). The CDR3 protein is CASSWDRAGEQFF. In DNA form, the CDR3 reads TGTGCCAGCAGCTGGGACAGGGCGGGTGAGCAGTTCTTC.

The CDR3 DNA reads as TGTGCCAGCAGCCAAGGCGGGTTCGGGGAGCTGTTTTTT. Encoded protein: CASSQGGFGELFF. This sequence joins TRBV4-2 and TRBJ2-2; the D gene is possibly TRBD2 (5 bases). CDR3 length: 13 amino acids. Germline-derived CDR1 and CDR2 are LGHNA and YNFKEQ. The germline V and J ends were trimmed by 1 base and 7 bases, with 7 bases remaining between them.

V usage is TRBV2 and J usage is TRBJ1-2, with 11 bases identical to TRBD1. The V segment lost 6 bases and the J segment 2 bases; nucleotides outside the gene matches: 5. The CDR3 loop spans 15 amino acids. Germline CDR1 and CDR2: SNHLY and FYNNEI. The CDR3 DNA reads as TGTGCCAGCAGCGGACAGGGGGCAGGGAACTATGGCTACACCTTC. This codes for CASSGQGAGNYGYTF.

The rearrangement joins TRBV5-1 to TRBJ2-3; D gene unclear. The CDR3 extends over 14 amino acids. V lost 4 bases and J 3 bases, leaving 12 bases between the germline ends. The germline gives CDR1 SGHRS, CDR2 YFSETQ. The CDR3 here is CASSHLELTDTQYF. CDR3 sequence (DNA): TGCGCCAGCAGCCATTTAGAGTTAACAGATACGCAGTATTTT. Filled out from reference TRBV5-1 and TRBJ2-3, the complete variable domain reads KAGVTQTPRYLIKTRGQQVTLSCSPISGHRSVSWYQQTPGQGLQFLFEYFSETQRNKGNFPGRFSGRQFSNSRSEMNVSTLELGDSALYLCASSHLELTDTQYFGPGTRLTVL.

The J gene is TRBJ1-2, the V gene TRBV7-9, with a tentative D call TRBD1 (5 bases). Germline assignment: CDR1 SEHNR and CDR2 FQNEAQ (reference sequence). This CDR3 contains 16 residues. The V end lost 0 bases, the J end lost 3 bases, and 14 bases lay between the germline ends. The CDR3 region is CASSLAGGDLHYGYTF. The DNA of the CDR3 is TGTGCCAGCAGCTTAGCCGGGGGTGACCTACACTATGGCTACACCTTC.

This clone was seen only once. This chain joins TRBV9 and TRBJ1-2, with 12 nucleotides matching TRBD1. The CDR3 has 15 amino acids. Trimming at V came to 0 bases and at J to 3 bases, leaving 0 bases not matched to a gene. The germline CDR1 and CDR2 sequences are SGDLS and YYNGEE. The CDR3 DNA follows: TGTGCCAGCAGCGTAGGGGACAGGGGGCACTATGGCTACACCTTC. Translation gives CASSVGDRGHYGYTF.

The table lists this clone with a few counts. This chain uses TRBV7-9 with TRBJ2-3, with TRBD1 as a possible D gene (6 bases). Germline CDR1 SEHNR, CDR2 FQNEAQ (reference sequence). The CDR3 consists of 14 residues. The V and J ends lost 3 bases and 4 bases respectively, with 11 bases between them. The CDR3 DNA is TGTGCCAGCAGCTTCTCAGGGGCATCAGATACGCAGTATTTT. Translation gives CASSFSGASDTQYF.

The rearrangement joins TRBV19 to TRBJ1-1, with D possibly matching TRBD1 (6 bases). Trimming removed 7 bases from V and 5 bases from J, with 26 bases in between. Germline V gene lookup returns CDR1 LNHDA and CDR2 SQIVND (reference sequence). The CDR3 covers 17 residues. The CDR3 sequence is CASTKSPGHLTGTEAFF. In nucleotides, the CDR3 is TGTGCCAGTACCAAGTCTCCGGGACACCTCACGGGGACTGAAGCTTTCTTT. The full variable domain, rest sourced from reference TRBV19 and TRBJ1-1, is DGGITQSPKYLFRKEGQNVTLSCEQNLNHDAMYWYRQDPGQGLRLIYYSQIVNDFQKGDIAEGYSVSREKKESFPLTVTSAQKNPTAFYLCASTKSPGHLTGTEAFFGQGTRLTVV.

This clone has a handful of counts. This chain uses TRBV5-1 with TRBJ2-7; 8 bases match TRBD1. The V and J ends lost 0 bases and 9 bases, in that order; junction bases with no gene match: 11. CDR3 length equals 15 residues. The germline V gene encodes CDR1 SGHRS and CDR2 YFSETQ. The CDR3 is CASSLEGTGGRRQYF. The DNA of the CDR3 is TGCGCCAGCAGCTTGGAGGGGACAGGCGGCCGCCGGCAGTACTTC.

This clone appeared a few times. V and J are TRBV4-1 and TRBJ1-1; no clear D gene. From germline, CDR1 is MGHRA and CDR2 YSYEKL. With 4 bases removed from V and 4 bases from J, the gap between germline ends came to 13 bases. The CDR3 extends over 14 amino acids. Here the CDR3 reads CASSRGGGSTEAFF. The CDR3 DNA sequence: TGCGCCAGCAGCCGCGGAGGAGGTTCCACTGAAGCTTTCTTT.

This chain connects TRBV5-4 to TRBJ2-2; possible D gene TRBD2, 5 bases. The germline V gene has CDR1 SGHNT and CDR2 YYREEE (reference sequence). This CDR3 region has 15 residues. V lost 4 bases and J lost 6, with 16 bases in between. CDR3 sequence reads: CASSQGRGGPGELFF. CDR3 nucleotide sequence: TGTGCCAGCAGCCAAGGCCGGGGTGGGCCCGGGGAGCTGTTTTTT.

This clone appeared once. This sequence joins TRBV7-9 and TRBJ1-1, with 7 bases matching TRBD1. The CDR3 is 16 amino acids. The V gene end was trimmed by 6 bases and the J gene end by 1 base; junction bases not matched to a gene: 11. Per the germline V gene, CDR1 is SEHNR and CDR2 is FQNEAQ (reference sequence). Here the CDR3 DNA reads TGTGCCAGCAGTCATCAGGGGGGCATGCCGAACACTGAAGCTTTCTTT. The encoded protein is CASSHQGGMPNTEAFF.

This chain connects TRBV12-5 to TRBJ2-7, with D tentatively TRBD1 (5 bases). V was clipped by 1 base and J by 3 bases, with 10 bases between them. Germline V gives CDR1 LGHNT, CDR2 FRNRAP. This CDR3 comprises 14 residues. CDR3 sequence (DNA): TGTGCTAGTGGTTTGGGACAGATGATCTACGAGCAGTACTTC. Residues: CASGLGQMIYEQYF.